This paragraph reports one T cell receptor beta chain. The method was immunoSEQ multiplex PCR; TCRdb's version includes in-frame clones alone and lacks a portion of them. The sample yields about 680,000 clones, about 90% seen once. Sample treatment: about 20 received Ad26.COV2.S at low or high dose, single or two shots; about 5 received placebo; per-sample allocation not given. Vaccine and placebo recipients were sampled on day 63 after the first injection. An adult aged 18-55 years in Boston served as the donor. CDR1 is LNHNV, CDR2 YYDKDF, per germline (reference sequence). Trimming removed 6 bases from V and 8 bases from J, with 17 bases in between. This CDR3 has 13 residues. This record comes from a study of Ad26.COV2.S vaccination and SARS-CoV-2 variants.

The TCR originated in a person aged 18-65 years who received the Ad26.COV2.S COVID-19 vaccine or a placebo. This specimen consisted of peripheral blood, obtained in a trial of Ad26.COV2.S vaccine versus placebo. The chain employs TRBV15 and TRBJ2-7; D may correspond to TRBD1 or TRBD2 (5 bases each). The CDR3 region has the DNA TGTGCCACCAGTCGGGACCCCAATGACAAGCAGTACTTC. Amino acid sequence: CATSRDPNDKQYF. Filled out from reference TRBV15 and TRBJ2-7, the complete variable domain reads DAMVIQNPRYQVTQFGKPVTLSCSQTLNHNVMYWYQQKSSQAPKLLFHYYDKDFNNEADTPDNFQSRRPNTSFCFLDIRSPGLGDTAMYLCATSRDPNDKQYFGPGTRLTVT.